The entry that follows covers one T cell receptor (beta chain) sequence. Its cognate antigen has yet to be identified. No base quality information exists; no much larger clone differs at one position. CDR1 and CDR2, looked up from the germline V gene (reference sequence), are LNHDA and SQIVND. V is clipped by 5 bases and J by 4 bases, and the sequence between their germline boundaries is 11 bases long. Inclusive of the bounding cysteine and phenylalanine, the CDR3 is 13 residues long. The retained sequence is limited to the CDR3, 39 bases, with the frame set at the first base. The data are from a study of control samples from healthy donors and cancer patients (dated by TCRdb to the early 2020s). The library was built by means of the immunoSEQ multiplex PCR assay. The source is immuneACCESS, and TCRdb retained only in-frame sequences with V and J called. Part of the clones is not carried over; for the studies checked, unresolved V genes explain less than half of this, and the remainder is unexplained. The sample table lists some 150,000 clones, 89% of them with a count of one. The ten largest make up over 4.5% of the sample.

Recombination connected TRBV19 to TRBJ1-1; the D gene identity is not certain. The sequenced sample consisted of blood. The TCR sequence derives from a man younger than 40 in good health. The CDR3 protein is CASSLQVGTEAFF. The DNA sequence follows: TGTGCCAGTAGTCTCCAGGTTGGCACTGAAGCTTTCTTT.